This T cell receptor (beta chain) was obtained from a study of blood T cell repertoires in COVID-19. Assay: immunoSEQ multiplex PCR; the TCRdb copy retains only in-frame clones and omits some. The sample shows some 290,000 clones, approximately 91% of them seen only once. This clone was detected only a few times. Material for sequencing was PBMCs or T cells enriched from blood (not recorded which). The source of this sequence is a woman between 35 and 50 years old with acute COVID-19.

The CDR3 is CASSQVLAGGYTQYF. The CDR3, as DNA: TGCGCCAGCAGCCAAGTACTAGCGGGAGGGTATACGCAGTATTTT. J is TRBJ2-3 and V is TRBV4-1; TRBD2 matches at 13 bases. The CDR3 is 15 amino acids. J gave up 7 bases and V 1 base, and 2 bases lay outside the gene matches. Germline V gives CDR1 MGHRA, CDR2 YSYEKL.